This T cell receptor beta chain was obtained from a study of OX40 agonist ivuxolimab in advanced cancers. The wider study: Under the entry rules, prior anti-PD-1, anti-PD-L1 or anti-CTLA-4 therapy was allowed, and approximately 40% had some. Study-wide results and limits: With doses of 0.1 to 3.0 mg/kg, CD4+ and CD8+ blood T cells had undergone clonal expansion by week 6. In a subset of nonresponders, normalized T-cell clonal expansion was also low.

The protocol was immunoSEQ multiplex PCR, while the TCRdb copy is restricted to in-frame clones and leaves out a portion. The data contain about 80,000 clones, 94% of them singletons. CDR1 and CDR2 (germline): LGHNA, YSLEER. V lost 0 bases, J lost 2 bases, and 4 bases stayed unmatched. The CDR3 covers 15 residues. To note about this clone: What it binds is unknown.

The V call is TRBV4-3, the J call TRBJ2-7; 7 bases line up with TRBD1. The source of this sequence is an adult with an advanced solid tumor such as melanoma, head and neck, liver or kidney cancer. The sequenced sample was CD4+ or CD8+ T cells sorted from blood, obtained in a trial of the OX40 agonist ivuxolimab. The CDR3 here is CASSQDSQGAYEQYF. CDR3 coding DNA: TGCGCCAGCAGCCAAGATTCCCAGGGGGCCTACGAGCAGTACTTC.